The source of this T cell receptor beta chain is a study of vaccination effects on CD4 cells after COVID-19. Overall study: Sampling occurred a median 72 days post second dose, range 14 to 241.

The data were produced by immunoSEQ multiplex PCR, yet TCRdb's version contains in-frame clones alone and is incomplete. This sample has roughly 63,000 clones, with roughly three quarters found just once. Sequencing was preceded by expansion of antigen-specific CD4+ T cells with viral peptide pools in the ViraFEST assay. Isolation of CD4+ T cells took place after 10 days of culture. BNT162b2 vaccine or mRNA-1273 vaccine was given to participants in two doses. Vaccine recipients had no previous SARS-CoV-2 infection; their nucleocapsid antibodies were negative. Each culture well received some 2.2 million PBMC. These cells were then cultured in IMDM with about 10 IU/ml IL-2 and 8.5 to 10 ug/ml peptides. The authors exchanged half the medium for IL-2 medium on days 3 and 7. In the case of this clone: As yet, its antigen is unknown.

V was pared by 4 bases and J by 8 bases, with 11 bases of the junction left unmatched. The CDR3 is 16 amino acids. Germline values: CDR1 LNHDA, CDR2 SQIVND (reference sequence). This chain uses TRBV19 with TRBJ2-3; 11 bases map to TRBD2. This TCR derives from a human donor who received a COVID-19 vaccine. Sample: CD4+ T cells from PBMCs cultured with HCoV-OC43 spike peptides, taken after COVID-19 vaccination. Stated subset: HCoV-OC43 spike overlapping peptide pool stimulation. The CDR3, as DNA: TGTGCCAGTAGTAGGGGGACTAGCGGTACCCCAGGTACGCAGTATTTT. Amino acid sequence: CASSRGTSGTPGTQYF.